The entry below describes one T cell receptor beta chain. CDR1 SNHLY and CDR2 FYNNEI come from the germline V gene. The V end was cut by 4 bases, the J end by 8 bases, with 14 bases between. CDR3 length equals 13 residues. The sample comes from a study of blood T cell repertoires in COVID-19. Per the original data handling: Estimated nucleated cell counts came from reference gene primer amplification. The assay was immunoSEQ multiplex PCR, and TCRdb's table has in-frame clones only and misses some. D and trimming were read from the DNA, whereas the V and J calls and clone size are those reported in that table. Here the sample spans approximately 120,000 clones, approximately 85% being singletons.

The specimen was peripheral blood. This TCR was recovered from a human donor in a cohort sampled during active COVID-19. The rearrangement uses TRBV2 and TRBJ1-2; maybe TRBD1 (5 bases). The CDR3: CASSVGGVGGYTF. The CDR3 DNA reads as TGTGCCAGCAGTGTTGGAGGGGTCGGCGGCTACACCTTC.